The rows below give T cell receptor beta chains drawn from one sample of a study of memory CD4+ T cells and cytomegalovirus serostatus. Profiling relied on immunoSEQ multiplex PCR, and the TCRdb table lists in-frame clones only, not all of them. The sample contains tens of thousands of clones, about 80% of which appear only once. Source material: memory CD4+ T cells from blood. Source of these receptors: an adult in good health and CMV-seropositive. The CDR3 runs from the conserved cysteine through the conserved F or W. Fields, in order: CDR3 DNA, CDR3 protein, J gene, D gene, clone size, V gene. D genes are given only for firm matches. Not every row has a clone size; where given, it reads once, few, many or a size class.

CDR3nt: TGTGCCAGTAGTACTGGGACAGCGCAGCTTTACTATGGCTACACCTTC
CDR3aa: CASSTGTAQLYYGYTF
j_gene: TRBJ1-2
d_gene: TRBD1
abundance: -
v_gene: TRBV19

CDR3nt: TGTGCCAGCAGCGAACCTAGCGGGAGAGCAGATACGCAGTATTTT
CDR3aa: CASSEPSGRADTQYF
j_gene: TRBJ2-3
d_gene: TRBD2
abundance: -
v_gene: TRBV7-9

CDR3nt: TGCAGCGTGACGGAAGATAGCAATCAGCCCCAGCATTTT
CDR3aa: CSVTEDSNQPQHF
j_gene: TRBJ1-5
d_gene: -
abundance: few
v_gene: TRBV29-1

CDR3nt: TGTGCCAGCAGCCGGGGGGAGAGCACAGATACGCAGTATTTT
CDR3aa: CASSRGESTDTQYF
j_gene: TRBJ2-3
d_gene: -
abundance: -
v_gene: TRBV4-2

CDR3nt: TGCAGCGTTGAAGGGGCTCGACGGTATACGCAGTATTTT
CDR3aa: CSVEGARRYTQYF
j_gene: TRBJ2-3
d_gene: -
abundance: few
v_gene: TRBV29-1

CDR3nt: TGTGCCAGCAGCTTCGGCGGGGGGCAAGAGACCCAGTACTTC
CDR3aa: CASSFGGGQETQYF
j_gene: TRBJ2-5
d_gene: TRBD2
abundance: few
v_gene: TRBV7-9

CDR3nt: TGTGCCAGCTCAGGGGACAGCCAAGAGACCCAGTACTTC
CDR3aa: CASSGDSQETQYF
j_gene: TRBJ2-5
d_gene: TRBD1
abundance: -
v_gene: TRBV18

CDR3nt: TGCGCCAGCAGCTTGGGCGGGGTGGGACAGTTGAACACTGAAGCTTTCTTT
CDR3aa: CASSLGGVGQLNTEAFF
j_gene: TRBJ1-1
d_gene: TRBD1
abundance: -
v_gene: TRBV5-1

CDR3nt: TGTGCCAGCAGCTTCATCAAGGCCGGGGAGCTGTTTTTT
CDR3aa: CASSFIKAGELFF
j_gene: TRBJ2-2
d_gene: -
abundance: -
v_gene: TRBV7-3

CDR3nt: TGTGCCAGCAGTGACCCTCGGACGTTCTCTGGAAACACCATATATTTT
CDR3aa: CASSDPRTFSGNTIYF
j_gene: TRBJ1-3
d_gene: -
abundance: -
v_gene: TRBV6-1

CDR3nt: TGTGCCAGCAGCGTAGGGGGGGGCGTGGGCACTGAAGCTTTCTTT
CDR3aa: CASSVGGGVGTEAFF
j_gene: TRBJ1-1
d_gene: -
abundance: few
v_gene: TRBV9

CDR3nt: TGTGCCACCCGGACAGGGGGCGTGGGCAATCAGCCCCAGCATTTT
CDR3aa: CATRTGGVGNQPQHF
j_gene: TRBJ1-5
d_gene: TRBD1
abundance: few
v_gene: TRBV19

CDR3nt: TGTGCCAGCAGCCACCTACAGACGAACACTGAAGCTTTCTTT
CDR3aa: CASSHLQTNTEAFF
j_gene: TRBJ1-1
d_gene: -
abundance: -
v_gene: TRBV5-4

CDR3nt: TGTGCCAGTAGTATAGCGGGAGCGAGCACAGATACGCAGTATTTT
CDR3aa: CASSIAGASTDTQYF
j_gene: TRBJ2-3
d_gene: -
abundance: once
v_gene: TRBV19

CDR3nt: TGTGCCAGCAGTTTCGGACAGGGCCTTAGTTTGACGGATACGCAGTATTTT
CDR3aa: CASSFGQGLSLTDTQYF
j_gene: TRBJ2-3
d_gene: TRBD1
abundance: -
v_gene: TRBV28

CDR3nt: TGTGCCAGCAGCGGGGGACTAGCGCGCGTAGGGCAAGAGACCCAGTACTTC
CDR3aa: CASSGGLARVGQETQYF
j_gene: TRBJ2-5
d_gene: TRBD2
abundance: -
v_gene: TRBV5-6

CDR3nt: TGTGCCAGCAGCGCAGGAAATACAGGGGGCGGCTACACCTTC
CDR3aa: CASSAGNTGGGYTF
j_gene: TRBJ1-2
d_gene: -
abundance: -
v_gene: TRBV21-1

CDR3nt: TGTGCCAGCAGTTTCGGTGGGGGTACTAATGAAAAACTGTTTTTT
CDR3aa: CASSFGGGTNEKLFF
j_gene: TRBJ1-4
d_gene: -
abundance: -
v_gene: TRBV28

CDR3nt: TGTGCCAGCAGCTACCCGGGGCTTCCGCTCGGGGATGGCTACACCTTC
CDR3aa: CASSYPGLPLGDGYTF
j_gene: TRBJ1-2
d_gene: -
abundance: -
v_gene: TRBV7-8

CDR3nt: TGTGCCAGCAGCTTAGATCAGGGGGGGACTAGCGGATACAATGAGCAGTTCTTC
CDR3aa: CASSLDQGGTSGYNEQFF
j_gene: TRBJ2-1
d_gene: TRBD2
abundance: few
v_gene: TRBV11-3

CDR3nt: TGCGCCAGCAGCCAAGAAGAGAACACCGGGGAGCTGTTTTTT
CDR3aa: CASSQEENTGELFF
j_gene: TRBJ2-2
d_gene: -
abundance: -
v_gene: TRBV4-3

CDR3nt: TGTGCCAGCAGTTACGGGACAGGGGTCGAAAAACTGTTTTTT
CDR3aa: CASSYGTGVEKLFF
j_gene: TRBJ1-4
d_gene: TRBD1
abundance: -
v_gene: TRBV6-6

CDR3nt: TGTGCCAGCAGCTTAGGGTCTAGCGGCGGGGATGAGCAGTTCTTC
CDR3aa: CASSLGSSGGDEQFF
j_gene: TRBJ2-1
d_gene: TRBD2
abundance: -
v_gene: TRBV7-2

CDR3nt: TGCGCCAGCAGCTTGGGGACAGGAGGCCCCATCATGAACACTGAAGCTTTCTTT
CDR3aa: CASSLGTGGPIMNTEAFF
j_gene: TRBJ1-1
d_gene: TRBD1
abundance: -
v_gene: TRBV5-1

CDR3nt: TGTGCCAGCAGCTTAGGTCTAGCGGGAGGACAAGAGACCCAGTACTTC
CDR3aa: CASSLGLAGGQETQYF
j_gene: TRBJ2-5
d_gene: TRBD2
abundance: -
v_gene: TRBV7-2

CDR3nt: TGCGCCAGCAGCCAAGATCGTACCGGCCCGGGGTTAGGCGGGGAGCTGTTTTTT
CDR3aa: CASSQDRTGPGLGGELFF
j_gene: TRBJ2-2
d_gene: -
abundance: -
v_gene: TRBV4-3

CDR3nt: TGTGCCACCCCTTTTAGCGGGAAGGGCCAAGAGACCCAGTACTTC
CDR3aa: CATPFSGKGQETQYF
j_gene: TRBJ2-5
d_gene: TRBD2
abundance: -
v_gene: TRBV6-5

CDR3nt: TGTGCCAGCAGTACTTGGACAGTCGCAGATACCCTCCAGCCCCAGCATTTT
CDR3aa: CASSTWTVADTLQPQHF
j_gene: TRBJ1-5
d_gene: -
abundance: -
v_gene: TRBV28

CDR3nt: TGTGCCAGCAGCAATCTGTCAGAGACCCAGTACTTC
CDR3aa: CASSNLSETQYF
j_gene: TRBJ2-5
d_gene: -
abundance: -
v_gene: TRBV28

CDR3nt: TGTGCCAGCTCACCACCCGCCAGCCAAGAGACCCAGTACTTC
CDR3aa: CASSPPASQETQYF
j_gene: TRBJ2-5
d_gene: -
abundance: -
v_gene: TRBV18

CDR3nt: TGTGCCAGCAGCCAATTCTGGGGCCTCGGAAACGAACAGCCCCAGCATTTT
CDR3aa: CASSQFWGLGNEQPQHF
j_gene: TRBJ1-5
d_gene: -
abundance: -
v_gene: TRBV7-9

CDR3nt: TGTGCCAGCAGCTTAGGGCTACGGAATGAAGCTTTCTTT
CDR3aa: CASSLGLRNEAFF
j_gene: TRBJ1-1
d_gene: -
abundance: -
v_gene: TRBV7-2

CDR3nt: TGTGCCAGCAGCTTTAAGCGGGAGGGGCTGGAGCAGTACTTC
CDR3aa: CASSFKREGLEQYF
j_gene: TRBJ2-7
d_gene: TRBD2
abundance: -
v_gene: TRBV7-2

CDR3nt: TGTGCCAGTAGTATATCCGGAGGTCAGCCCCAGCATTTT
CDR3aa: CASSISGGQPQHF
j_gene: TRBJ1-5
d_gene: -
abundance: -
v_gene: TRBV19

CDR3nt: TGTGCCACCTCCGGTACGGGGCAAGAGACCCAGTACTTC
CDR3aa: CATSGTGQETQYF
j_gene: TRBJ2-5
d_gene: -
abundance: -
v_gene: TRBV19

CDR3nt: TGTGCCAGCAGCTTGGAAATTAACTATGGCTACACCTTC
CDR3aa: CASSLEINYGYTF
j_gene: TRBJ1-2
d_gene: -
abundance: -
v_gene: TRBV7-8

CDR3nt: TGTGCCAGCAGTCCCAGAACCGGGACAGATCAGCCCCAGCATTTT
CDR3aa: CASSPRTGTDQPQHF
j_gene: TRBJ1-5
d_gene: TRBD1
abundance: once
v_gene: TRBV7-2

CDR3nt: TGCGCCAGCACCCGCTCACTAGTTAACACAGATACGCAGTATTTT
CDR3aa: CASTRSLVNTDTQYF
j_gene: TRBJ2-3
d_gene: -
abundance: -
v_gene: TRBV5-1

CDR3nt: TGTGCCAGCAGCCAACAGGGACTAGCCCCAGAGACCCAGTACTTC
CDR3aa: CASSQQGLAPETQYF
j_gene: TRBJ2-5
d_gene: TRBD2
abundance: -
v_gene: TRBV14

CDR3nt: TGTGCCTGGACGGCTGGCGCCTCTAGCACAGATACGCAGTATTTT
CDR3aa: CAWTAGASSTDTQYF
j_gene: TRBJ2-3
d_gene: -
abundance: -
v_gene: TRBV30

CDR3nt: TGTGCCAGCAGTGAAACGTGGGGCTACAATCAGCCCCAGCATTTT
CDR3aa: CASSETWGYNQPQHF
j_gene: TRBJ1-5
d_gene: -
abundance: -
v_gene: TRBV2

CDR3nt: TGCGCCAGCAGCTTGGACGGGGGGAGCTCCTACGAGCAGTACTTC
CDR3aa: CASSLDGGSSYEQYF
j_gene: TRBJ2-7
d_gene: TRBD2
abundance: -
v_gene: TRBV5-1

CDR3nt: TGTGCCAGCAGTGGGGGGTACGCGCAGTACTTC
CDR3aa: CASSGGYAQYF
j_gene: TRBJ2-7
d_gene: -
abundance: -
v_gene: TRBV6-1

CDR3nt: TGTGCCAGCAGCTTAGACCTAGCTGGGCTAGCGGGGGATACGCAGTATTTT
CDR3aa: CASSLDLAGLAGDTQYF
j_gene: TRBJ2-3
d_gene: TRBD2
abundance: -
v_gene: TRBV7-9

CDR3nt: TGCGCCAGCAGCTTGGTTAGCCTCAGCTCCTACAATGAGCAGTTCTTC
CDR3aa: CASSLVSLSSYNEQFF
j_gene: TRBJ2-1
d_gene: -
abundance: -
v_gene: TRBV5-1

CDR3nt: TGTGCCTGGAGTGATTATGCTATACTAGCGGGAGGGAATGAGCAGTTCTTC
CDR3aa: CAWSDYAILAGGNEQFF
j_gene: TRBJ2-1
d_gene: TRBD2
abundance: -
v_gene: TRBV30

CDR3nt: TGTGCCAGCAGACAAGCTTCGGGGGGCCGTGGGGAGCTGTTTTTT
CDR3aa: CASRQASGGRGELFF
j_gene: TRBJ2-2
d_gene: -
abundance: -
v_gene: TRBV6-5

CDR3nt: TGTGCCTGGAGTCTGGGGATTCAAGAGACCCAGTACTTC
CDR3aa: CAWSLGIQETQYF
j_gene: TRBJ2-5
d_gene: -
abundance: -
v_gene: TRBV30

CDR3nt: TGTGCCAGTCGTGCTAGCGGGATTATCTATGAGCAGTTCTTC
CDR3aa: CASRASGIIYEQFF
j_gene: TRBJ2-1
d_gene: TRBD2
abundance: -
v_gene: TRBV19

CDR3nt: TGCGCCAGCAGCTTGGGGACGAGCAATGGCTACACCTTC
CDR3aa: CASSLGTSNGYTF
j_gene: TRBJ1-2
d_gene: -
abundance: -
v_gene: TRBV5-1

CDR3nt: TGCAGCTCGTCTGGGCGAGGGGGCGCAGATACGCAGTATTTT
CDR3aa: CSSSGRGGADTQYF
j_gene: TRBJ2-3
d_gene: TRBD1
abundance: -
v_gene: TRBV29-1

CDR3nt: TGCAGTGCTGCCCCCTTAAAGGCCCAGTACTTC
CDR3aa: CSAAPLKAQYF
j_gene: TRBJ2-5
d_gene: -
abundance: -
v_gene: TRBV20-1

CDR3nt: TGTGCCAGCTCACCTGGGACTTCGAGCACAGATACGCAGTATTTT
CDR3aa: CASSPGTSSTDTQYF
j_gene: TRBJ2-3
d_gene: -
abundance: -
v_gene: TRBV18